This T cell receptor (beta chain) was found in a study of human T cells and chemical hapten exposure. Comments on this clonotype: The antigen is not known.

Study findings and constraints: Counts of TCRs above 1 in 1000 frequency stayed unchanged with DPC sensitization. Versus controls, significantly more large CDR3 similarity clusters arose from expanded TCRs.

Unique molecular identifiers were linked by the library to individual cDNA molecules. Each CDR3 protein is one row after TCRdb ran MiXCR on the RACE reads. This table has around 110,000 distinct CDR3 sequences, 9% to 14% appearing once. Time point of the sample: patch test 1, 2 weeks after DPC sensitization. Stated treatment: therapeutic diphenylcyclopropenone sensitization with weekly scalp DPC. Whole blood that had not been fractionated was the source of extracted total RNA. In germline, CDR1 is MNHNS, CDR2 SASEGT. The CDR3 contains 18 residues. Trimming took off 4 bases at V and 3 bases at J, with 25 bases between the two ends.

V gene TRBV6-1 combines with J gene TRBJ2-7; D is possibly TRBD1 (5 bases). This clonotype originated in a woman between 50 and 59 years old with alopecia areata. Some clones in this sample may be carry-over from other donors' samples. Source: whole blood, taken in connection with sensitization to the hapten diphenylcyclopropenone (DPC). CDR3 in DNA: TGTGCCAGCAGTGGCACCAATCAAAGGGGCCGACCTTTCTACGAGCAGTACTTC. This codes for CASSGTNQRGRPFYEQYF.